This TCR beta chain was identified during a study of blood T cell repertoires in COVID-19. Study-wide context: The United States, Italy and Spain were the sources of the acute and convalescent COVID-19 samples. In each case, the material was cDNA or gDNA derived from T cells, B-cell-depleted T cells, or PBMCs.

This clone was counted only a few times. How the authors handled the data: Amplified reference gene primers provided the basis for estimating nucleated cell counts. Using immunoSEQ multiplex PCR, the repertoire was profiled, and TCRdb retains in-frame clones only, with some absent. Clone size and the V and J calls come from that table; the DNA yielded D and trimming. This table has around 200,000 clones, about 87% appearing once. The ends were cut back, 4 bases at V and 2 bases at J, with 16 bases in the middle. The CDR3 has 15 residues. Germline-derived CDR1 and CDR2 are SGDLS and YYNGEE. The chain links TRBV9 to TRBJ2-7; D is possibly TRBD1 (5 bases). Sequencing was performed on peripheral blood. This receptor was taken from a man aged 55 to 70 who had recovered from COVID-19. DNA of the CDR3: TGTGCCAGCAGCCCAGAGCCAGGGCGAACCTACGAGCAGTACTTC. Its protein product is CASSPEPGRTYEQYF. The variable domain in full, with the rest retrieved from reference TRBV9 and TRBJ2-7, is DSGVTQTPKHLITATGQRVTLRCSPRSGDLSVYWYQQSLDQGLQFLIQYYNGEERAKGNILERFSAQQFPDLHSELNLSSLELGDSALYFCASSPEPGRTYEQYFGPGTRLTVT.